The 19 T cell receptor beta chains below were found in one sample sequenced in a study of blood T cell repertoires in COVID-19. The repertoire was sequenced with immunoSEQ multiplex PCR; TCRdb's copy has only in-frame clones and lacks some. The data show fewer than 200,000 clones, roughly 81% seen once. The sample taken for sequencing was peripheral blood. The source is a man in his forties with acute or convalescent COVID-19.

The V and J genes are TRBV29-1 and TRBJ1-2, with 7 bases aligning to TRBD1. The CDR3 spans 12 residues. The V gene's germline CDR1 is SQVTM and CDR2 ANQGSEA. V was pared by 6 bases and J by 5 bases, with 6 bases of the junction left unmatched. CDR3 nucleotide sequence: TGCAGCGTACAATCGACAGGGTATGGCTACACCTTC. Its protein is CSVQSTGYGYTF. Full variable domain (missing parts from reference TRBV29-1 and TRBJ1-2): SAVISQKPSRDICQRGTSLTIQCQVDSQVTMMFWYRQQPGQSLTLIATANQGSEATYESGFVIDKFPISRPNLTFSTLTVSNMSPEDSSIYLCSVQSTGYGYTFGSGTRLTVV.

The V call is TRBV14, the J call TRBJ1-1; no definite D call. The V end was cut by 0 bases, the J end by 1 base, with 3 bases between. Germline V CDR1 and CDR2: SGHDN, FVKESK. The CDR3 contains 13 residues. The CDR3 bases are TGTGCCAGCAGCCAAGACGGGAACACTGAAGCTTTCTTT. It encodes CASSQDGNTEAFF.

The chain joins TRBV30 to TRBJ1-4; TRBD1 might be the D (5 bases). Looked up from germline, CDR1 is GTSNPN and CDR2 is SVGIG (reference sequence). The CDR3 contains 14 residues. Trimming shortened V by 2 bases and J by 4 bases, and 11 bases separated the two germline ends. The DNA of the CDR3 is TGTGCCTGGAGTTTCGACAGTCTTAATGAAAAACTGTTTTTT. It yields the protein CAWSFDSLNEKLFF.

The gene calls are TRBV19 and TRBJ1-6, with 8 bases that match TRBD1. The CDR3 runs to 15 residues. Trimming took 5 bases from V and 6 from J; bases not matched to a gene: 6. Germline V CDR1 and CDR2: LNHDA, SQIVND (reference sequence). The CDR3 bases are TGTGCCAGTAGTCCGGGACAGGCGACTAATTCACCCCTCCACTTT. Residues: CASSPGQATNSPLHF.

The V gene is TRBV5-5, the J gene TRBJ1-2, with D hard to call. The V end was cut by 4 bases, the J end by 2 bases, with 12 bases between. CDR3 length: 14 residues. Germline loops: CDR1 SGHKS, CDR2 YYEKEE (reference sequence). The CDR3 sequence: CASSAQTPNYGYTF. DNA for the CDR3: TGTGCCAGCAGCGCACAAACACCAAACTATGGCTACACCTTC. Variable domain in full (rest from reference TRBV5-5 and TRBJ1-2): DAGVTQSPTHLIKTRGQQVTLRCSPISGHKSVSWYQQVLGQGPQFIFQYYEKEERGRGNFPDRFSARQFPNYSSELNVNALLLGDSALYLCASSAQTPNYGYTFGSGTRLTVV.

The chain links TRBV6-5 to TRBJ2-5, with a tentative D call TRBD1 (8 bases). The V end was cut by 8 bases, the J end by 5 bases, with 21 bases between. The CDR3 spans 15 residues. Germline V gene data show CDR1 as MNHEY and CDR2 as SVGAGI. CDR3 sequence reads: CASRGGRGQFETQYF. CDR3 sequence (DNA): TGTGCCAGCCGCGGGGGCAGGGGGCAGTTCGAGACCCAGTACTTC.

Only one count was recorded for this clone. The V gene is TRBV5-6, the J gene TRBJ1-6; D gene uncertain. CDR1 is SGHDT and CDR2 is YYEEEE in the germline V gene. V was pared by 0 bases and J by 6 bases, with 7 bases between. This CDR3 has 14 residues. The CDR3 sequence: CASSLAGGNSPLHF. CDR3 coding DNA: TGTGCCAGCAGCTTGGCAGGAGGTAATTCACCCCTCCACTTT.

V is TRBV10-3 and J is TRBJ1-2; no definite D call. CDR3 length: 13 residues. V was shortened by 5 bases and J by 4 bases, with 11 bases between the two germline ends. Germline V gene sequence: CDR1 ENHRY, CDR2 SYGVKD. DNA for the CDR3: TGTGCCATCAGTCAAACTCCAGGCTATGGCTACACCTTC. This gives the protein CAISQTPGYGYTF.

The chain carries TRBV11-3 and TRBJ2-3, with D perhaps matching TRBD1 (6 bases). The CDR3 totals 15 residues. CDR1 is SGHNT and CDR2 is YENEEA in the germline V gene. V dropped 2 bases and J dropped 3 bases, with 12 bases sitting between them. CDR3 in amino acids: CASSLQGLLTDTQYF. The DNA for the CDR3 is TGTGCCAGCAGCTTACAGGGGTTGCTTACAGATACGCAGTATTTT.

The chain combines TRBV6-4 with TRBJ1-2; no reliable D call. Germline V gene data show CDR1 as MRHNA and CDR2 as SNTAGT. The V gene lost 5 bases and the J gene lost 3 bases, with 13 bases spanning the gap. The CDR3 is 14 amino acids. The CDR3 bases are TGTGCCAGCAGTATAGAACTGGCGGACTATGGCTACACCTTC. It is translated as CASSIELADYGYTF.

The rearrangement joins TRBV3-1 (or the pseudogene TRBV3-2) to TRBJ1-6, with 7 bases identical to TRBD1. The CDR3 contains 13 residues. The germline V gene has CDR1 LGHDT and CDR2 YNNKEL (reference sequence). Trimming took 8 bases from V and 6 from J; bases not matched to a gene: 4. The DNA for the CDR3 is TGTGCCAGCTCAGGGGGACTTAATTCACCCCTCCACTTT. It codes for CASSGGLNSPLHF.

The CDR3 loop is CASSLGTGMGTEAFF. Written as DNA, the CDR3 is TGCGCCAGCAGCTTGGGTACGGGGATGGGGACTGAAGCTTTCTTT. The rearrangement uses TRBV5-1 and TRBJ1-1; D is ambiguous. CDR1 is SGHRS and CDR2 is YFSETQ in the germline V gene. The CDR3 consists of 15 residues. V lost 0 bases and J lost 5, with 14 bases in between.

The CDR3, as DNA: TGTGCCAGCAGTTTCGGGAGCTCCTATAATTCACCCCTCCACTTT. Translated: CASSFGSSYNSPLHF. V gene TRBV6-5 combines with J gene TRBJ1-6; no clear D. V gave up 4 bases and J gave up 0 bases, with 7 bases separating them. The CDR3 spans 15 residues. The germline CDR1 and CDR2 sequences are MNHEY and SVGAGI.

The chain is built from TRBV5-4 and TRBJ2-5; D is possibly TRBD2 (7 bases). Per germline, CDR1 SGHNT and CDR2 YYREEE (reference sequence). CDR3 size: 16 residues. The germline V and J ends were trimmed by 2 bases and 7 bases, with 21 bases remaining between them. The CDR3 nucleotides are TGTGCCAGCAGCTTTGTGGGGGCGGGAGTCGTAGGGACCCAGTACTTC. Its translation is CASSFVGAGVVGTQYF. Supplemented by reference TRBV5-4 and TRBJ2-5, the full variable domain reads ETGVTQSPTHLIKTRGQQVTLRCSSQSGHNTVSWYQQALGQGPQFIFQYYREEENGRGNFPPRFSGLQFPNYSSELNVNALELDDSALYLCASSFVGAGVVGTQYFGPGTRLLVL.

The chain employs TRBV4-2 and TRBJ2-3, with TRBD2 matching 12 bases. Per germline, CDR1 LGHNA and CDR2 YNFKEQ. Losses at the gene ends were 4 bases for V and 4 bases for J; bases not matched to a gene: 6. The CDR3 spans 16 residues. CDR3 protein: CASSPTSGGLADTQYF. The CDR3 region has the DNA TGTGCCAGCAGCCCGACTAGCGGGGGACTGGCAGATACGCAGTATTTT.

The V call is TRBV7-2, the J call TRBJ2-2; 12 bases align to TRBD2. Trimming at V came to 4 bases and at J to 5 bases, leaving 8 bases not matched to a gene. CDR1 is SGHTA and CDR2 is FQGNSA in the germline V gene. CDR3 length equals 17 residues. CDR3 bases: TGTGCCAGCAGCTGGCCTCTAGCGGGGGGGCCGACCGGGGAGCTGTTTTTT. Amino acid sequence: CASSWPLAGGPTGELFF.

J is TRBJ2-3 and V is TRBV4-1, with a tentative D call TRBD1 (5 bases). Trimming removed 0 bases at V and 4 bases at J, with 11 bases between. The CDR3 totals 15 residues. Germline CDR1 and CDR2: MGHRA and YSYEKL. CDR3 loop: CASSQEQGAPDTQYF. The CDR3 nucleotides read TGCGCCAGCAGCCAAGAGCAGGGTGCCCCAGATACGCAGTATTTT.

CDR3 sequence reads: CASSSGIYEQYF. The CDR3 DNA is TGTGCCAGCAGCTCCGGGATCTACGAGCAGTACTTC. The chain employs TRBV11-2 and TRBJ2-7; D may be TRBD2 (5 bases). V lost 4 bases and J lost 3, with 7 bases in between. The CDR3 runs to 12 residues. The germline CDR1 and CDR2 sequences are SGHAT and FQNNGV. The complete variable domain, with remaining parts taken from reference TRBV11-2 and TRBJ2-7, reads EAGVAQSPRYKIIEKRQSVAFWCNPISGHATLYWYQQILGQGPKLLIQFQNNGVVDDSQLPKDRFSAERLKGVDSTLKIQPAKLEDSAVYLCASSSGIYEQYFGPGTRLTVT.

The chain joins TRBV12-3 or TRBV12-4 to TRBJ1-1; perhaps TRBD1 as D (6 bases). This CDR3 region has 12 residues. Trimming took 5 bases from V and 8 from J, leaving 12 bases between them. The chain's CDR3 is CASSTSQGEAFF. DNA of the CDR3: TGTGCCAGCAGTACATCACAGGGCGAAGCTTTCTTT.